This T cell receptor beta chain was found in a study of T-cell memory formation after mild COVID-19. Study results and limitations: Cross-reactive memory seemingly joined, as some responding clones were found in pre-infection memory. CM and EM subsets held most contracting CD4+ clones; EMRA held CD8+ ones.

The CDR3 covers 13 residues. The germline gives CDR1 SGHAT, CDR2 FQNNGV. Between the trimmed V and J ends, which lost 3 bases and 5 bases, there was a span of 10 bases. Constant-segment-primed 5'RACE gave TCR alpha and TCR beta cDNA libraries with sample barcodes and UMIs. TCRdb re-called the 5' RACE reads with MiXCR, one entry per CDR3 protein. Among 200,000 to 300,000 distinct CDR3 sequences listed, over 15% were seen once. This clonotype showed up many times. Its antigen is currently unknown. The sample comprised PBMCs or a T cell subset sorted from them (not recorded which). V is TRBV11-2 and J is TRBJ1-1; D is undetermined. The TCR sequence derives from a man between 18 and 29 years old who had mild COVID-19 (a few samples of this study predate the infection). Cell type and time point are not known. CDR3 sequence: CASSLNGETEAFF. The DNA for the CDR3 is TGTGCCAGCAGCTTGAACGGGGAGACTGAAGCTTTCTTT.